These 23 T cell receptor beta chains originate from one sample sequenced in a study of T-cell memory formation after mild COVID-19 (TCRdb year 2021). Libraries came from 5' RACE. Sequencing instrument: Illumina NovaSeq 6000. Starting from the raw public reads, TCRdb applied fastp trimming at Q25, assembled clones with MiXCR and retained in-frame beta chains. Rows with one shared CDR3 protein collapse into an entry with the most common genes and DNA. Present in this sample are over 350,000 distinct CDR3 sequences, 20% to 25% of which were seen just once. 8.5% to 10% of the sample goes to the ten largest clones. Sequencing used PBMCs or a T cell subset sorted from them (not recorded which). These receptors were taken from an adult woman who had mild COVID-19 (a few samples of this study predate the infection). The sample titles of this study are shuffled in the database, so cell type and time point are left out; the donor was told from shared clones.

This clonotype was seen more than once but under ten times. The chain carries TRBV29-1 and TRBJ2-7; no clear D gene. Germline values: CDR1 SQVTM, CDR2 ANQGSEA. Trimming pared 7 bases from V and 0 bases from J, leaving 10 bases between. The CDR3 totals 12 residues. The CDR3 bases are TGCAGCGGGGCGCACAGCTCCTACGAGCAGTACTTC. Protein: CSGAHSSYEQYF.

The chain carries TRBV6-2 or TRBV6-3 and TRBJ2-2; D is ambiguous. Germline CDR1 is MNHEY and CDR2 is SVGEGT. The CDR3 is 13 residues long. Trimming removed 2 bases at V and 8 bases at J, with 9 bases between. The chain's CDR3 is CASSYLPSGELFF. The CDR3 nucleotides read TGTGCCAGCAGTTACCTTCCGTCTGGGGAGCTGTTTTTT.

The chain recombines TRBV5-5 with TRBJ2-1, with D possibly being TRBD1 or TRBD2 (5 bases each). Germline values: CDR1 SGHKS, CDR2 YYEKEE (reference sequence). Trimming took 0 bases from V and 10 from J, leaving 8 bases between them. The CDR3 consists of 12 residues. The CDR3 coding sequence is TGTGCCAGCAGCTTGGCAGGGAGAGAGCAGTTCTTC. Its protein product is CASSLAGREQFF.

This clonotype turned up a few times. The J gene is TRBJ2-7, the V gene TRBV10-3; a weak D match, TRBD1 (6 bases). Trimming removed 2 bases at V and 0 bases at J, with 11 bases between. The CDR3 totals 15 residues. The germline gives CDR1 ENHRY, CDR2 SYGVKD. CDR3 DNA: TGTGCCATCAGTGAGGGGACACGGTTCTCCTACGAGCAGTACTTC. This gives the protein CAISEGTRFSYEQYF.

This chain connects TRBV5-1 to TRBJ2-5, with D perhaps matching TRBD1 or TRBD2 (6 bases each). Trimming cost V 7 bases and J 14 bases, with 18 bases left between them. The CDR3 runs to 11 residues. The germline CDR1 and CDR2 sequences are SGHRS and YFSETQ. CDR3 DNA: TGCGCCAGCCGCGGGGATGGGGGCCTTTACTTC. Translation gives CASRGDGGLYF.

This chain links TRBV4-2 with TRBJ2-7; the D is unclear. Germline V gives CDR1 LGHNA, CDR2 YNFKEQ. Trimming took off 1 base at V and 0 bases at J, with 10 bases between the two ends. This CDR3 spans 15 amino acids. The CDR3 is CASSQGVVPSYEQYF. The CDR3 DNA is TGTGCCAGCAGCCAAGGAGTAGTCCCCTCCTACGAGCAGTACTTC.

The gene calls are TRBV9 and TRBJ1-1; D remains ambiguous. The germline V and J ends were trimmed by 0 bases and 4 bases, with 13 bases remaining between them. The CDR3 covers 15 residues. Germline V gene sequence: CDR1 SGDLS, CDR2 YYNGEE. The CDR3 nucleotides are TGTGCCAGCAGCGTAGTAGTAGCTAGTTCCACTGAAGCTTTCTTT. It encodes CASSVVVASSTEAFF.

The rearrangement joins TRBV7-7 to TRBJ2-5, with D perhaps being TRBD1 or TRBD2 (5 bases each). There are 12 residues in the CDR3. Per the germline V gene, CDR1 is SSHAT and CDR2 is FNYEAQ (reference sequence). The V end was cut by 8 bases, the J end by 10 bases, with 17 bases between. The CDR3 spells CASGSHLGGQYF. CDR3 coding DNA: TGTGCCAGCGGTTCTCACCTTGGGGGCCAGTACTTC.

V and J are TRBV2 and TRBJ1-2; D gene ambiguous. CDR1 is SNHLY, CDR2 FYNNEI, per germline. Trimming took off 4 bases at V and 7 bases at J, with 13 bases between the two ends. The CDR3 runs to 13 residues. CDR3 loop: CASSVSAQSGYTF. DNA for the CDR3: TGTGCCAGCAGTGTTTCAGCTCAATCTGGCTACACCTTC.

The chain is built from TRBV2 and TRBJ1-6, with D unclear. Germline CDR1 is SNHLY and CDR2 is FYNNEI. The CDR3 contains 16 residues. Trimming took 7 bases from V and 3 from J, leaving 16 bases between them. The CDR3 reads CASTARALNYNSPLHF. The CDR3 nucleotides read TGTGCCAGCACGGCTAGGGCCCTGAACTATAATTCACCCCTCCACTTT.

This clonotype was observed a handful of times. V usage is TRBV4-1 and J usage is TRBJ2-1; D is ambiguous. The CDR3 covers 13 residues. V was clipped by 6 bases and J by 1 base, with 7 bases between them. The V gene's germline CDR1 is MGHRA and CDR2 YSYEKL. Written as DNA, the CDR3 is TGCGCCAGCAGTCGTAATTCCTACAATGAGCAGTTCTTC. Translation: CASSRNSYNEQFF.

This rearrangement joins TRBV5-1 to TRBJ2-2; the match to TRBD2 covers 13 bases. The CDR3 covers 16 residues. The germline V gene encodes CDR1 SGHRS and CDR2 YFSETQ. The V segment lost 4 bases and the J segment 5 bases; nucleotides outside the gene matches: 5. CDR3 bases: TGCGCCAGCAGCCCACCGGGACTAGCGGGGACCGGGGAGCTGTTTTTT. Translating it yields CASSPPGLAGTGELFF.

This clonotype was observed a few times. The CDR3 DNA reads TGTGCCAGCAGCTTAATCGGCTACGAGCAGTACTTC. Its translation is CASSLIGYEQYF. This chain uses TRBV7-2 with TRBJ2-7; D not certain. Per the germline V gene, CDR1 is SGHTA and CDR2 is FQGNSA. The CDR3 runs to 12 residues. V shed 2 bases and J shed 3 bases, with 5 bases lying between them.

The chain recombines TRBV24-1 with TRBJ2-1; D is possibly TRBD2 (6 bases). The ends were cut back, 7 bases at V and 3 bases at J, with 9 bases in the middle. The CDR3 spans 13 residues. Germline loops: CDR1 KGHDR, CDR2 SFDVKD. Written as DNA, the CDR3 is TGTGCCACCAGATCTAGCGACTACAATGAGCAGTTCTTC. This encodes CATRSSDYNEQFF.

The V and J genes are TRBV9 and TRBJ2-7, with TRBD2 as a possible D gene (6 bases). Germline-derived CDR1 and CDR2 are SGDLS and YYNGEE. Trimming removed 3 bases from V and 2 bases from J, with 12 bases in between. The length of the CDR3 is 14 residues. DNA for the CDR3: TGTGCCAGCAGCGCAACTAGCCCCACCTACGAGCAGTACTTC. This sequence encodes CASSATSPTYEQYF.

The chain links TRBV24-1 to TRBJ2-1; no definite D call. The CDR3 spans 15 residues. Looked up from germline, CDR1 is KGHDR and CDR2 is SFDVKD. The V end was cut by 6 bases, the J end by 2 bases, with 13 bases between. Here the CDR3 reads CATSLSQGAYNEQFF. CDR3 DNA: TGTGCCACCAGTCTCTCACAAGGAGCCTACAATGAGCAGTTCTTC.

This clonotype has just a few counts. The chain uses TRBV10-3 and TRBJ2-3; 7 bases align to TRBD2. Unmatched junction bases numbered 7, after V lost 4 bases and J lost 3 bases. CDR1 is ENHRY and CDR2 is SYGVKD in the germline V gene. The CDR3 has 15 residues. The CDR3 bases are TGTGCCATCAGTGCACCAGCGGGGTTAACAGATACGCAGTATTTT. Its translation is CAISAPAGLTDTQYF.

The rearrangement uses TRBV12-3 or TRBV12-4 and TRBJ2-7, with 10 bases identical to TRBD2. Trimming removed 8 bases from V and 5 bases from J; junction bases left unmatched: 12. The CDR3 totals 15 residues. CDR3 in DNA: TGTGCCAGCGCCCCAACTAGCGGGATAGCCCACGAGCAGTACTTC. Protein sequence: CASAPTSGIAHEQYF.

The rearrangement links TRBV3-1 to TRBJ2-7; TRBD2 aligns across 9 bases. CDR1 and CDR2 (germline): LGHDT, YNNKEL (reference sequence). With 4 bases clipped from V and 4 bases from J, the junction kept 8 bases outside the gene matches. This CDR3 comprises 15 residues. The CDR3 sequence is CASSPTSGRYYEQYF. The CDR3 bases are TGTGCCAGCAGCCCAACTAGCGGGCGGTATTACGAGCAGTACTTC.

The genes are TRBV20-1 and TRBJ2-7, with D possibly being TRBD2 (6 bases). CDR3 size: 14 residues. V lost 0 bases, J lost 0 bases, and 9 bases lay in between. Per the germline V gene, CDR1 is DFQATT and CDR2 is SNEGSKA (reference sequence). The CDR3 DNA reads as TGCAGTGCTAGAGATGCGGGACTCTCCTACGAGCAGTACTTC. Protein: CSARDAGLSYEQYF.

This clonotype was observed a handful of times. This chain links TRBV12-3 or TRBV12-4 with TRBJ2-3; D call uncertain. The V end lost 1 base, the J end lost 10 bases, and 12 bases lay between the germline ends. This CDR3 has 13 amino acids. CDR3 nucleotide sequence: TGTGCCAGCAGTTTAGATAGAAAGCATGCGCAGTATTTT. It yields the protein CASSLDRKHAQYF.

The rearrangement uses TRBV20-1 and TRBJ2-2; tentative D call: TRBD2 (7 bases). The germline V gene encodes CDR1 DFQATT and CDR2 SNEGSKA (reference sequence). The CDR3 sequence is 17 residues long. Trimming removed 1 base from V and 3 bases from J, with 18 bases in between. The CDR3 reads CSARAIGGREYTGELFF. The CDR3 region has the DNA TGCAGTGCTAGAGCCATCGGGGGGCGGGAGTACACCGGGGAGCTGTTTTTT.

This clonotype turned up a few times. The rearrangement joins TRBV5-1 to TRBJ2-5; 10 bases map to TRBD1. Trimming at V came to 2 bases and at J to 5 bases, leaving 3 bases not matched to a gene. This CDR3 spans 14 amino acids. Germline loops: CDR1 SGHRS, CDR2 YFSETQ. CDR3: CASSLKDRGETQYF. CDR3 bases: TGCGCCAGCAGCTTAAAGGACAGGGGGGAGACCCAGTACTTC.